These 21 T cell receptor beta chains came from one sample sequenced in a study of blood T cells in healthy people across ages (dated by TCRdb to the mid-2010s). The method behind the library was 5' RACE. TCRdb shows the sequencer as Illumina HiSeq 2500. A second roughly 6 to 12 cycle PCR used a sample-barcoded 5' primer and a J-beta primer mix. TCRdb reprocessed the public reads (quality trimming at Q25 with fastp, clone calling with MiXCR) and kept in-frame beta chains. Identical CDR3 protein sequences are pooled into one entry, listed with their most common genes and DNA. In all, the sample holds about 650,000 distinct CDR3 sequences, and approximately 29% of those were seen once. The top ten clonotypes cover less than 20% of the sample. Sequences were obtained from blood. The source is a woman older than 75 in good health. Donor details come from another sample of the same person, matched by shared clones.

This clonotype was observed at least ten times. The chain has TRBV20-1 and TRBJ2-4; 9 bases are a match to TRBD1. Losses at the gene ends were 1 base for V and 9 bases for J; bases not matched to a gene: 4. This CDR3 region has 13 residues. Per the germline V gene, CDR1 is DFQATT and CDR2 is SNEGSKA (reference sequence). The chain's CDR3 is CSARGTGAVIQYF. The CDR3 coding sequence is TGCAGTGCTAGAGGGACAGGGGCGGTCATTCAGTACTTC.

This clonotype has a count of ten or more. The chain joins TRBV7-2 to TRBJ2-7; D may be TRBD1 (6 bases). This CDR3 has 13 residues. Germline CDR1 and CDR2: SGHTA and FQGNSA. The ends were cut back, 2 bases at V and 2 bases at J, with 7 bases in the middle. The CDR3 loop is CASSLNRAYEQYF. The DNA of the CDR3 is TGTGCCAGCAGCTTAAACAGGGCCTACGAGCAGTACTTC.

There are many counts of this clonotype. The CDR3 nucleotides are TGTGCCAGCAGTTACGGGAGCCCACAAACGAACACTGAAGCTTTCTTT. Its translation: CASSYGSPQTNTEAFF. This chain links TRBV6-5 with TRBJ1-1; D not certain. Germline lookup yields CDR1 MNHEY and CDR2 SVGAGI. V was clipped by 2 bases and J by 1 base, with 14 bases between them. The CDR3 has 16 amino acids.

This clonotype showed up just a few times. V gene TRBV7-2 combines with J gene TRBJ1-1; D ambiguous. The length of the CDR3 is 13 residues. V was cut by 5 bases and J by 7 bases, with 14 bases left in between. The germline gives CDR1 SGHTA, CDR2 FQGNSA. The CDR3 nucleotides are TGTGCCAGCAGCGCCAGAAGACGGTATGAAGCTTTCTTT. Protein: CASSARRRYEAFF. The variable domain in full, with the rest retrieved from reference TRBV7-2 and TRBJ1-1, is GAGVSQSPSNKVTEKGKDVELRCDPISGHTALYWYRQSLGQGLEFLIYFQGNSAPDKSGLPSDRFSAERTGGSVSTLTIQRTQQEDSAVYLCASSARRRYEAFFGQGTRLTVV.

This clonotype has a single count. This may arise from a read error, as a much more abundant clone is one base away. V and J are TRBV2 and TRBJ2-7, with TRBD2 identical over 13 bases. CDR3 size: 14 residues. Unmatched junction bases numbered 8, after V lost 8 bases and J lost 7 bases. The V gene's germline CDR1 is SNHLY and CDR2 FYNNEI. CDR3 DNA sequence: TGTGCCAGCGGGACTAGCGGGGAACGCAATGAGCAGTACTTC. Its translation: CASGTSGERNEQYF. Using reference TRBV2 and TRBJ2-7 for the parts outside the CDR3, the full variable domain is EPEVTQTPSHQVTQMGQEVILRCVPISNHLYFYWYRQILGQKVEFLVSFYNNEISEKSEIFDDQFSVERPDGSNFTLKIRSTKLEDSAMYFCASGTSGERNEQYFGPGTRLTVT.

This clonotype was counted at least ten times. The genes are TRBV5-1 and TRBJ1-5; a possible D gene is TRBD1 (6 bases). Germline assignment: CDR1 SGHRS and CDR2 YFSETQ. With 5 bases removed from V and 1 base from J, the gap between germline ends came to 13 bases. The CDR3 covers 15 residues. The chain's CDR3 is CASRPGTNSNQPQHF. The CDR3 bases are TGCGCCAGCAGGCCCGGGACAAACAGCAATCAGCCCCAGCATTTT. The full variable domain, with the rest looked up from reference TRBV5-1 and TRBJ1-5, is KAGVTQTPRYLIKTRGQQVTLSCSPISGHRSVSWYQQTPGQGLQFLFEYFSETQRNKGNFPGRFSGRQFSNSRSEMNVSTLELGDSALYLCASRPGTNSNQPQHFGDGTRLSIL.

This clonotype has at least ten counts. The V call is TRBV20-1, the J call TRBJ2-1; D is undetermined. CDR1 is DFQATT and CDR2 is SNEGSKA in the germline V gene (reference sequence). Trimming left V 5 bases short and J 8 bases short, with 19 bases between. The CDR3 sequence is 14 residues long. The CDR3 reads CSAGLVRSVHEQFF. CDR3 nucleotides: TGCAGTGCTGGTCTAGTGCGATCGGTCCATGAGCAGTTCTTC.

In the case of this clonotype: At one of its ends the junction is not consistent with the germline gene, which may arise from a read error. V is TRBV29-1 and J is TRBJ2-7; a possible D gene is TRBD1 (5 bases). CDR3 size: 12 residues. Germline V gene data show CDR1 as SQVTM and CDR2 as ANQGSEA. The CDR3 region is CSVVGAGYKQYF. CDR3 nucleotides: TGCAGCGTTGTAGGGGCAGGCTACAAGCAGTACTTC.

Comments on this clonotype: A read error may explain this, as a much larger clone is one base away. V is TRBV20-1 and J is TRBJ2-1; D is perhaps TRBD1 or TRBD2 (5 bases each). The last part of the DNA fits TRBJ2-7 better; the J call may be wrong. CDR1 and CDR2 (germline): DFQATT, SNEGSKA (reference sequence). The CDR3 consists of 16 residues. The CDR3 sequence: CSARDQGRQTYNEQYF. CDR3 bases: TGCAGTGCTAGAGATCAGGGACGCCAAACCTACAATGAGCAGTACTTC.

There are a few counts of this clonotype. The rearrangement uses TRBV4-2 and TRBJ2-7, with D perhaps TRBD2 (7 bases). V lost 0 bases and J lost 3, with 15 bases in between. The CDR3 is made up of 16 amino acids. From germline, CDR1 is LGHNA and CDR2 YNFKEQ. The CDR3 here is CASSQDLGGGNYEQYF. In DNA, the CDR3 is TGTGCCAGCAGCCAAGATCTAGGGGGAGGGAACTACGAGCAGTACTTC.

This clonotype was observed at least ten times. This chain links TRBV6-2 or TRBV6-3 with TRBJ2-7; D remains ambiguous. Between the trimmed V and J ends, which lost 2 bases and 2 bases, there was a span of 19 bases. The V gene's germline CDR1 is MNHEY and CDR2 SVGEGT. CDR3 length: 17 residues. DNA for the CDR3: TGTGCCAGCAGTTACACCCACTCCCGGCCAGGAACCTACGAGCAGTACTTC. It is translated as CASSYTHSRPGTYEQYF.

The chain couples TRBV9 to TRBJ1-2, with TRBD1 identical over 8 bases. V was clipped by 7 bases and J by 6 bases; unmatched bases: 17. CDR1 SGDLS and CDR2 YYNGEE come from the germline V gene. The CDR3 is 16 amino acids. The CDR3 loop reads CASAGLDRVLRDGYTF. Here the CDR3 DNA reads TGTGCCAGCGCGGGCCTGGACAGGGTCCTACGTGATGGCTACACCTTC.

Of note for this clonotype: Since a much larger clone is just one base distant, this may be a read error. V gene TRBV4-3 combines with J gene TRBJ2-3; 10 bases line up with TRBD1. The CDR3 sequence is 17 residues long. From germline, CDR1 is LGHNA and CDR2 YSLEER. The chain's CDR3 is CASSQEESTGGTDAQYF. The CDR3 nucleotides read TGCGCCAGCAGCCAAGAGGAGTCGACAGGGGGCACAGATGCGCAGTATTTT.

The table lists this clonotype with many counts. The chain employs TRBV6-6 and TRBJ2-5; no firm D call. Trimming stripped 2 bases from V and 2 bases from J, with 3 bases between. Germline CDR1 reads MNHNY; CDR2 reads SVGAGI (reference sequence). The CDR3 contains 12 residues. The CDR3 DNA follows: TGTGCCAGCAGTTACGGGCAAGAGACCCAGTACTTC. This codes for CASSYGQETQYF.

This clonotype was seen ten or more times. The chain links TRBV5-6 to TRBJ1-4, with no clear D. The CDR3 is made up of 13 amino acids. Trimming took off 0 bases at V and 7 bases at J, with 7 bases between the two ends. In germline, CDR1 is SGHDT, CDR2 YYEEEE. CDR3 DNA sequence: TGTGCCAGCAGCTTGGCTTCGGGTGAAAAACTGTTTTTT. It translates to CASSLASGEKLFF.

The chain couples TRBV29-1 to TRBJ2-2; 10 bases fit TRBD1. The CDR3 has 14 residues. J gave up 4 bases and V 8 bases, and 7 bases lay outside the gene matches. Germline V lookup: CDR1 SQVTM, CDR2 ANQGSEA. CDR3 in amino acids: CSTSGQGFTGELFF. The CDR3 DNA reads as TGCAGCACTTCGGGACAGGGGTTCACCGGGGAGCTGTTTTTT.

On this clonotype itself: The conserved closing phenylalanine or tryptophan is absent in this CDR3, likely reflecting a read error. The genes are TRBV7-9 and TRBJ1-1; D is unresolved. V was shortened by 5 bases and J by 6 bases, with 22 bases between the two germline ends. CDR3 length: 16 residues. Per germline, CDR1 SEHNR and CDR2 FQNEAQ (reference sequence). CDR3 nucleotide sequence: TGTGCCAGCAGCCGATTTGGAGGAGGGTCATCTTCTGAAGCTTTCTTG. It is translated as CASSRFGGGSSSEAFL.

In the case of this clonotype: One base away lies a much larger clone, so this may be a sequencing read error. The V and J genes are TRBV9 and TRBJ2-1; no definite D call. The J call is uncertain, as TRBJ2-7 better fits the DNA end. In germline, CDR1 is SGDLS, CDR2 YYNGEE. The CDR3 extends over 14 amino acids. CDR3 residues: CASSGQRSYNEQYF. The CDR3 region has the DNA TGTGCCAGCAGCGGGCAGCGCTCCTACAATGAGCAGTACTTC.

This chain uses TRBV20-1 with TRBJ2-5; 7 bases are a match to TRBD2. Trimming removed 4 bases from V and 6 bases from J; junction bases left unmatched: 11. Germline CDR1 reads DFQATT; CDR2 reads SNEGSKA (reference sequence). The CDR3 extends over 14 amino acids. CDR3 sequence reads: CSANYGGTGKTQYF. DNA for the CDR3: TGCAGTGCTAACTACGGGGGGACGGGGAAGACCCAGTACTTC.

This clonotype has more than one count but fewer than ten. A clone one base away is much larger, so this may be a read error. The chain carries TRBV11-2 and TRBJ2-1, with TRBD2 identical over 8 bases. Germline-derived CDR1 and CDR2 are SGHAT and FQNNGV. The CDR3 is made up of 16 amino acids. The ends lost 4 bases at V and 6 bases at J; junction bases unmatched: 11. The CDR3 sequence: CASSSGIGGASNEQFF. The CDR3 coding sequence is TGTGCCAGCAGCTCAGGAATCGGGGGGGCGAGCAATGAGCAGTTCTTC.

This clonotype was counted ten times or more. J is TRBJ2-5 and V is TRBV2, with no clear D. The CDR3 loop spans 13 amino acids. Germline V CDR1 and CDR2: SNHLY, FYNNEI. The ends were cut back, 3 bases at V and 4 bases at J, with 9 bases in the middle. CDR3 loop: CASSDQLGETQYF. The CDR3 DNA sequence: TGTGCCAGCAGTGACCAGCTGGGAGAGACCCAGTACTTC.